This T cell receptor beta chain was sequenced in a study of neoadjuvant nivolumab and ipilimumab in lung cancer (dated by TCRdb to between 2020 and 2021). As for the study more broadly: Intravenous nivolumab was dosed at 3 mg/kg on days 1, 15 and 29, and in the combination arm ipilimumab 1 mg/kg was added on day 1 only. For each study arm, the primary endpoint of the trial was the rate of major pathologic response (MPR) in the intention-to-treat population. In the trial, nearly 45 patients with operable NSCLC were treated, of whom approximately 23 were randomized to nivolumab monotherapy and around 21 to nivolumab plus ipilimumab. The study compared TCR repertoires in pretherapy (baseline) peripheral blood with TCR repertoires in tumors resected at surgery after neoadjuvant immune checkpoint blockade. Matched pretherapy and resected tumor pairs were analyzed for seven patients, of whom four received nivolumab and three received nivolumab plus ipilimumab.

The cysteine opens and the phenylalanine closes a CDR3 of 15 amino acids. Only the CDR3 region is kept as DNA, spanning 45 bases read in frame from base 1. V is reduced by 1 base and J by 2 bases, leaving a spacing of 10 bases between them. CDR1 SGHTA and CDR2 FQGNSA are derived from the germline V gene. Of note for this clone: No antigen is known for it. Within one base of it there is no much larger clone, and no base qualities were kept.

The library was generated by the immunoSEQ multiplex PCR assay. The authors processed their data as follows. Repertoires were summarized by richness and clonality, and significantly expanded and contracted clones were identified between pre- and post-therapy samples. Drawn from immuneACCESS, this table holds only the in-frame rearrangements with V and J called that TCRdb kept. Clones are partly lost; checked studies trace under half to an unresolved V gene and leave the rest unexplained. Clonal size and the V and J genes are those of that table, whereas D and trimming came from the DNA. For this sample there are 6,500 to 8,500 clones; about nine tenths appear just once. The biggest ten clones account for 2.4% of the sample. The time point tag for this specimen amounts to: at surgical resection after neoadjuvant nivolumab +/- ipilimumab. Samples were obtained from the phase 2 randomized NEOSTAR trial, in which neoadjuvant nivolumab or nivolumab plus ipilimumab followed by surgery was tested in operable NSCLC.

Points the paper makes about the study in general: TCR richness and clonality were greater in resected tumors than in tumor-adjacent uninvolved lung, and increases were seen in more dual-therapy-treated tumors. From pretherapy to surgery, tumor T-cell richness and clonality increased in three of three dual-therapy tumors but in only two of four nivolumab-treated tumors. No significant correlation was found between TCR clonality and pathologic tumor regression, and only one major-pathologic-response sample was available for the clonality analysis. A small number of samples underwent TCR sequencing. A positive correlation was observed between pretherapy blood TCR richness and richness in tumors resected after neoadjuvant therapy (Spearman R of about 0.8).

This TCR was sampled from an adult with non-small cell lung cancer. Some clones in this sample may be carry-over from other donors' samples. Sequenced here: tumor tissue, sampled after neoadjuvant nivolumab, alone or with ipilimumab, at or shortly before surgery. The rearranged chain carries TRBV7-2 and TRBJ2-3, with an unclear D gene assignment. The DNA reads TGTGCCAGCAGCTTAGAAGCAGTTTCCACAGATACGCAGTATTTT. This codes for CASSLEAVSTDTQYF.